This record looks at one T cell receptor (beta chain) sequence and its context. Trimming left V 3 bases short and J 0 bases short, with 8 bases between. The CDR3 sequence is 14 residues long. Germline CDR1 is LNHDA and CDR2 is SQIVND (reference sequence). Clones were read by immunoSEQ multiplex PCR, and TCRdb kept only the in-frame ones, dropping some. The repertoire includes around 90,000 clones, approximately 86% of them detected once, and about 21% sits in the top ten. This sample was included in a study of control samples from healthy donors and cancer patients. The V gene is TRBV19, the J gene TRBJ1-1; no definite D call. This sequence originates from a man between 25 and 39 years old in good health. Sequenced: blood. The CDR3 region has the DNA TGTGCCAGTAGTATCGACACCATGAACACTGAAGCTTTCTTT. Translated, it gives CASSIDTMNTEAFF.